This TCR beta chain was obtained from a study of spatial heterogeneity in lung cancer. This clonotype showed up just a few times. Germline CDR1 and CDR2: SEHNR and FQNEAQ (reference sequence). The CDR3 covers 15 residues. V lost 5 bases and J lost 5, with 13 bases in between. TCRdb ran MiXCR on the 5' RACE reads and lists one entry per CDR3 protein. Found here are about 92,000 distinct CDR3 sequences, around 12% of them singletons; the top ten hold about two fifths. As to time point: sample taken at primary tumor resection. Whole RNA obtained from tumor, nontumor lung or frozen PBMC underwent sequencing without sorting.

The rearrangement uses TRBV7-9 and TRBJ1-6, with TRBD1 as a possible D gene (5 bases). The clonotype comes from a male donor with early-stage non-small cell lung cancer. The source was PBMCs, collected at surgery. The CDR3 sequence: CASSPDGGNNSPLHF. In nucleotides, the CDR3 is TGTGCCAGCAGCCCAGATGGGGGAAATAATTCACCCCTCCACTTT.